This T cell receptor (beta chain) is drawn from a study of blood T cells in healthy people across ages. With a J-beta primer mix and a sample-barcoded 5' primer, a second PCR ran 7 to 11 cycles. Every single cDNA molecule received a tag from a template-switch adaptor with 12 random nucleotides. All samples gave at least 2.5 million CDR3-containing paired-end reads. One entry per CDR3 protein results from TCRdb running MiXCR on the 5' RACE reads. The sample records around 1,900,000 distinct CDR3 sequences, roughly 43% being singletons. Germline-derived CDR1 and CDR2 are SQVTM and ANQGSEA. The CDR3 loop spans 13 amino acids. Losses at the gene ends were 6 bases for V and 3 bases for J; bases not matched to a gene: 5. Study-level findings and limits: Estimated diversity, derived from one million T cells, was regarded as an underestimate. Possibly, changes in expanded clonotypes were confounded because donor CMV status was unknown.

This clonotype showed up just a few times. Its antigen is not identified. The source of this sequence is a human donor in good health. The chain recombines TRBV29-1 with TRBJ1-2; 9 bases map to TRBD1. Sequenced material: blood. The CDR3 sequence is CSVGQGKDYGYTF. In DNA form, the CDR3 reads TGCAGCGTAGGACAGGGGAAAGACTATGGCTACACCTTC.